The following is a TCR beta chain sequence with its context. Compared with germline, one end of the junction differs, possibly owing to a read error. Produced via immunoSEQ multiplex PCR; TCRdb's table is partial and in-frame only. The repertoire holds about 36,000 clones, with 74% as singletons. CDR3 length: 11 residues. Germline V gene lookup returns CDR1 MNHEY and CDR2 SVGAGI. This sample was included in a study of OX40 agonist ivuxolimab in advanced cancers. The sequence came from an adult with an advanced solid tumor such as melanoma, head and neck, liver or kidney cancer. The sequenced sample was CD4+ or CD8+ T cells sorted from blood, obtained in a trial of the OX40 agonist ivuxolimab. The chain recombines TRBV6-5 with TRBJ2-7, with D perhaps matching TRBD2 (5 bases). The CDR3 sequence is CASSYSGELHF. CDR3 nucleotide sequence: TGTGCCAGCAGTTACTCCGGGGAGTTGCACTTC.